This T cell receptor beta chain was identified during a study of blood T cell repertoires in COVID-19. Study in general: Sample material is recorded as cDNA or gDNA derived from T cells, B-cell-depleted T cells, or PBMCs.

Original data processing: Amplification of reference gene primers provided the estimated nucleated cell counts. Clones were read by immunoSEQ multiplex PCR, and TCRdb kept only the in-frame ones, dropping some. V, J and clone size reflect that table, while D and trimming were determined from the DNA. The data show 35,000 to 45,000 clones, about 80% seen once. The J segment lost 3 bases and the V segment lost 10 bases, leaving 9 bases of the junction unmatched. This CDR3 contains 14 residues. CDR1 is LNHDA, CDR2 SQIVND, per germline (reference sequence). This receptor was identified in a human donor in a cohort sampled during active COVID-19. The specimen sequenced was peripheral blood. The chain carries TRBV19 and TRBJ2-1, with 7 nucleotides matching TRBD1. CDR3: CATGTGADYNEQFF. The CDR3, as DNA: TGTGCCACCGGAACAGGGGCGGACTACAATGAGCAGTTCTTC.